This T cell receptor beta chain was captured by sequencing in a study of cytomegalovirus exposure and HLA in healthy donors. Study-wide results and limits: The authors listed 150 to 200 TCR beta chains as cytomegalovirus-associated.

As regards this clone: Its antigen remains unidentified.

Germline V gene lookup returns CDR1 LNHNV and CDR2 YYDKDF (reference sequence). Trimming cost V 0 bases and J 4 bases; bases outside gene matches: 4. The CDR3 consists of 15 residues. The PCR employed 60 Vbeta primers together with 13 Jbeta primers. Measured with immunoSEQ multiplex PCR; TCRdb has only the in-frame clones, and not every one. The sample records about 160,000 clones, 70% to 80% being singletons. The sequence was obtained from a man aged 18 to 30 in good health and CMV-seropositive. The sample taken for sequencing was PBMCs. The chain combines TRBV15 with TRBJ2-5, with TRBD2 matching 8 bases. CDR3 DNA sequence: TGTGCCACCAGCAGAGATCCCGGGAGGGGAGAGACCCAGTACTTC. It is translated as CATSRDPGRGETQYF.